This is a list of T cell receptor beta chains from one sample in a study of blood T cells in healthy people across ages. TCRdb reprocessed the 5' RACE reads via MiXCR and lists one record per CDR3 protein. In the table there are roughly 700,000 distinct CDR3 sequences, roughly 30% of which are singletons. Sequencing used blood. These receptors were taken from a woman older than 75 in good health. Each CDR3 is given with its conserved first and last residue. Fields, in order: D gene, clone size, CDR3 length, V gene, J gene, CDR3 protein, CDR3 DNA. The D gene is left open where the match is weak. Size tells how often a clone was seen (once, few, many) or the class of an expanded clone, and some rows leave it out.

D gene: NA
clone size: NA
CDR3 length: 13
V gene: TRBV6-2/TRBV6-3
J gene: TRBJ2-7
CDR3 protein: CASSQGSSYEQYF
CDR3 DNA: TGTGCCAGCAGCCAAGGGAGCTCCTACGAGCAGTACTTC

D gene: TRBD1
clone size: NA
CDR3 length: 15
V gene: TRBV20-1
J gene: TRBJ1-4
CDR3 protein: CSAIRRDREEEKLFF
CDR3 DNA: TGCAGTGCTATAAGACGCGACAGGGAGGAGGAAAAACTGTTTTTT

D gene: NA
clone size: NA
CDR3 length: 15
V gene: TRBV7-9
J gene: TRBJ2-3
CDR3 protein: CASSLPILTGDTQYF
CDR3 DNA: TGTGCCAGCAGCTTACCAATCCTGACAGGCGATACGCAGTATTTT

D gene: TRBD1
clone size: many
CDR3 length: 16
V gene: TRBV20-1
J gene: TRBJ2-1
CDR3 protein: CSARVPGQGVRNEQFF
CDR3 DNA: TGCAGTGCTAGAGTGCCGGGACAGGGAGTTCGCAATGAGCAGTTCTTC

D gene: NA
clone size: once
CDR3 length: 16
V gene: TRBV7-8
J gene: TRBJ2-3
CDR3 protein: CASSLAHRGGRDTQYF
CDR3 DNA: TGTGCCAGCAGCTTAGCGCACAGGGGGGGTAGAGATACGCAGTATTTT

D gene: TRBD1
clone size: many
CDR3 length: 14
V gene: TRBV6-6
J gene: TRBJ2-7
CDR3 protein: CASTRKGAGYEQYF
CDR3 DNA: TGTGCCAGCACCCGTAAGGGGGCTGGATACGAGCAGTACTTC

D gene: TRBD1
clone size: many
CDR3 length: 14
V gene: TRBV5-1
J gene: TRBJ1-6
CDR3 protein: CASSGGQEHSPLHF
CDR3 DNA: TGCGCCAGCAGCGGGGGACAGGAACATTCACCCCTCCACTTT

D gene: NA
clone size: NA
CDR3 length: 11
V gene: TRBV20-1
J gene: TRBJ2-1
CDR3 protein: CSARDHPEQFF
CDR3 DNA: TGCAGTGCTAGAGATCACCCCGAGCAGTTCTTC

D gene: NA
clone size: many
CDR3 length: 14
V gene: TRBV20-1
J gene: TRBJ1-2
CDR3 protein: CSAWTPGLDYGYTF
CDR3 DNA: TGCAGTGCCTGGACCCCCGGGTTGGACTATGGCTACACCTTC

D gene: NA
clone size: NA
CDR3 length: 14
V gene: TRBV6-5
J gene: TRBJ2-2
CDR3 protein: CASRRAPNTGELFF
CDR3 DNA: TGTGCCAGCAGGAGGGCGCCGAACACCGGGGAGCTGTTTTTT

D gene: NA
clone size: NA
CDR3 length: 14
V gene: TRBV7-9
J gene: TRBJ1-2
CDR3 protein: CASSPDGATNGYTF
CDR3 DNA: TGTGCCAGCAGTCCGGACGGGGCAACCAATGGCTACACCTTC

D gene: NA
clone size: once
CDR3 length: 11
V gene: TRBV6-5
J gene: TRBJ2-1
CDR3 protein: CASSPGSDQFF
CDR3 DNA: TGTGCCAGCAGTCCCGGTTCGGATCAGTTCTTC

D gene: NA
clone size: few
CDR3 length: 15
V gene: TRBV6-6
J gene: TRBJ1-2
CDR3 protein: CASSSPSTEAYGYTF
CDR3 DNA: TGTGCCAGCAGTAGCCCGAGCACTGAGGCCTATGGCTACACCTTC

D gene: NA
clone size: NA
CDR3 length: 15
V gene: TRBV6-1
J gene: TRBJ2-2
CDR3 protein: CASSATPARTGELFF
CDR3 DNA: TGTGCCAGCAGTGCTACCCCCGCACGGACCGGGGAGCTGTTTTTT

D gene: TRBD2
clone size: many
CDR3 length: 14
V gene: TRBV9
J gene: TRBJ2-1
CDR3 protein: CASSTQRGYNEQFF
CDR3 DNA: TGTGCCAGCAGCACGCAGCGGGGGTACAATGAGCAGTTCTTC

D gene: NA
clone size: NA
CDR3 length: 11
V gene: TRBV6-5
J gene: TRBJ2-1
CDR3 protein: CASMTGDEQFF
CDR3 DNA: TGTGCCAGCATGACAGGTGATGAGCAGTTCTTC

D gene: NA
clone size: NA
CDR3 length: 13
V gene: TRBV12-3/TRBV12-4
J gene: TRBJ2-5
CDR3 protein: CASSRLDLETQYF
CDR3 DNA: TGTGCCAGCAGTCGACTGGACCTGGAGACCCAGTACTTC

D gene: TRBD2
clone size: many
CDR3 length: 17
V gene: TRBV7-9
J gene: TRBJ2-7
CDR3 protein: CASSPPPGSAGDYEQYF
CDR3 DNA: TGTGCCAGCAGCCCCCCCCCAGGATCAGCGGGGGACTACGAGCAGTACTTC

D gene: NA
clone size: NA
CDR3 length: 16
V gene: TRBV7-3
J gene: TRBJ1-3
CDR3 protein: CASSQDVLGSGNTIYF
CDR3 DNA: TGTGCCAGCAGCCAAGACGTCTTGGGTTCTGGAAACACCATCTATTTT

D gene: TRBD2
clone size: few
CDR3 length: 16
V gene: TRBV15
J gene: TRBJ2-4
CDR3 protein: CATSRVAGGSKNIQYF
CDR3 DNA: TGTGCCACCAGCAGAGTGGCGGGAGGGAGCAAAAACATTCAGTACTTC

D gene: TRBD1
clone size: many
CDR3 length: 14
V gene: TRBV6-6
J gene: TRBJ1-2
CDR3 protein: CASRRGQGSYGYTF
CDR3 DNA: TGTGCCAGCAGGCGCGGACAGGGCAGCTATGGCTACACCTTC

D gene: TRBD2
clone size: many
CDR3 length: 14
V gene: TRBV28
J gene: TRBJ2-1
CDR3 protein: CATTGGTSYNEQFF
CDR3 DNA: TGTGCCACTACCGGGGGGACCTCCTACAATGAGCAGTTCTTC

D gene: NA
clone size: NA
CDR3 length: 16
V gene: TRBV7-8
J gene: TRBJ1-2
CDR3 protein: CASSLADRGWNYGYTF
CDR3 DNA: TGTGCCAGCAGCTTAGCAGATCGGGGGTGGAACTATGGCTACACCTTC

D gene: TRBD2
clone size: NA
CDR3 length: 17
V gene: TRBV20-1
J gene: TRBJ2-1
CDR3 protein: CSASGASGREGYNEQFF
CDR3 DNA: TGCAGTGCTAGCGGGGCTAGCGGGAGGGAGGGCTACAATGAGCAGTTCTTC

D gene: NA
clone size: many
CDR3 length: 14
V gene: TRBV29-1
J gene: TRBJ2-1
CDR3 protein: CSAWGPGISGEQFF
CDR3 DNA: TGCAGCGCCTGGGGGCCGGGGATAAGCGGGGAGCAGTTCTTC

D gene: TRBD2
clone size: many
CDR3 length: 15
V gene: TRBV18
J gene: TRBJ2-7
CDR3 protein: CASSPGTSGRYEQYF
CDR3 DNA: TGTGCCAGCTCACCCGGGACTAGCGGCCGCTACGAGCAGTACTTC

D gene: NA
clone size: many
CDR3 length: 15
V gene: TRBV7-2
J gene: TRBJ1-2
CDR3 protein: CASSRAGESSRGYTF
CDR3 DNA: TGTGCCAGCAGCCGGGCGGGGGAATCCTCTCGTGGCTACACCTTC

D gene: TRBD1
clone size: NA
CDR3 length: 18
V gene: TRBV5-1
J gene: TRBJ2-1
CDR3 protein: CASSLLGPGGGSPNEQFF
CDR3 DNA: TGCGCCAGCAGCCTACTCGGACCAGGGGGCGGGTCACCCAATGAGCAGTTCTTC

D gene: TRBD2
clone size: NA
CDR3 length: 16
V gene: TRBV18
J gene: TRBJ2-1
CDR3 protein: CASSPPGRAKYNEQFF
CDR3 DNA: TGTGCCAGCTCACCACCAGGGAGGGCCAAGTACAATGAGCAGTTCTTC